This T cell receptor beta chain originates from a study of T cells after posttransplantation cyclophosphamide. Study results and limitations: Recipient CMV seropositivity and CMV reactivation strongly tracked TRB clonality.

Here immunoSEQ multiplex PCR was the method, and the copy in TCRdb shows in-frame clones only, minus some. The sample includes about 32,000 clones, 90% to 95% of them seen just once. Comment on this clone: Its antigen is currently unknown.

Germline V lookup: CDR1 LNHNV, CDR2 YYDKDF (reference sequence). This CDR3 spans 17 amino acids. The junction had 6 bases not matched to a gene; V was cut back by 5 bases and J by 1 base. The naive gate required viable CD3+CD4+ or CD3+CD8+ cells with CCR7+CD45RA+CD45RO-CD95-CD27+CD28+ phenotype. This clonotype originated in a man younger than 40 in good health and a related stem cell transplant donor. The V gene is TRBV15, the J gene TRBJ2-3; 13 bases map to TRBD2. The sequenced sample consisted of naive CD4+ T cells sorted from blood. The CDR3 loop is CATSLGGTSGGTDTQYF. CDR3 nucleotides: TGTGCCACCAGCTTAGGAGGGACTAGCGGGGGCACAGATACGCAGTATTTT. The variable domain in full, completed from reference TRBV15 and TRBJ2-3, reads DAMVIQNPRYQVTQFGKPVTLSCSQTLNHNVMYWYQQKSSQAPKLLFHYYDKDFNNEADTPDNFQSRRPNTSFCFLDIRSPGLGDTAMYLCATSLGGTSGGTDTQYFGPGTRLTVL.